This T cell receptor beta chain was sequenced in a study of blood T cell repertoires in COVID-19. CDR1 and CDR2 from the germline V gene are MNHEY and SVGAGI. The length of the CDR3 is 15 residues. Trimming at V came to 2 bases and at J to 3 bases, leaving 5 bases not matched to a gene. Enrolled through a virtual design, the participants were between roughly 18 and 90 years of age and came from 24 US areas. Repertoires were generated with immunoSEQ multiplex PCR, while TCRdb's copy carries only in-frame clones and drops some. The sample consists of some 220,000 clones, 80% to 90% of them appearing once.

Sequenced material: PBMCs or T cells enriched from blood (not recorded which). This TCR was recovered from a woman in her thirties or forties with acute COVID-19. V usage is TRBV6-5 and J usage is TRBJ2-3, with 7 bases that match TRBD2. This CDR3 is CASSYRRGGTDTQYF. The CDR3 DNA reads TGTGCCAGCAGTTACCGGCGGGGAGGGACAGATACGCAGTATTTT.